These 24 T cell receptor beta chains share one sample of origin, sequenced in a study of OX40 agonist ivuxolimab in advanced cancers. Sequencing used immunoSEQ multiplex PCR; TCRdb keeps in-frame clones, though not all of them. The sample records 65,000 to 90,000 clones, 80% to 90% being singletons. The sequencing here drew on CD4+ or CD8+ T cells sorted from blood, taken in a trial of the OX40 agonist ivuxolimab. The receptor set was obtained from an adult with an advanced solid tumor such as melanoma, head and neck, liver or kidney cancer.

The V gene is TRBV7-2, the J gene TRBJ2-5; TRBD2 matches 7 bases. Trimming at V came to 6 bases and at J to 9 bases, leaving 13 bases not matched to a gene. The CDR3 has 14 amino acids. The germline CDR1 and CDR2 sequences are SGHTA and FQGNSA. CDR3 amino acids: CASSLGASGGAQYF. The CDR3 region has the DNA TGTGCCAGCAGTTTGGGAGCTAGCGGCGGGGCCCAGTACTTC.

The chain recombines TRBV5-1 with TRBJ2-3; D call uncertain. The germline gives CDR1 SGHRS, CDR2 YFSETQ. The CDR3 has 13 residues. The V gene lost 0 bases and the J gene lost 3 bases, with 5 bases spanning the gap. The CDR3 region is CASSLVVTDTQYF. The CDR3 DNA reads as TGCGCCAGCAGCTTGGTAGTTACAGATACGCAGTATTTT.

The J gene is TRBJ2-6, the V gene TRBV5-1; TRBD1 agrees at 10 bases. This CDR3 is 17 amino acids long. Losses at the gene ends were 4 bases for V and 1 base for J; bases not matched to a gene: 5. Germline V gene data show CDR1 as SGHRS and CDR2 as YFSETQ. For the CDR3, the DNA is TGCGCCAGCAGCCCGGGGGACAGGGGATCTGGGGCCAACGTCCTGACTTTC. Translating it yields CASSPGDRGSGANVLTF.

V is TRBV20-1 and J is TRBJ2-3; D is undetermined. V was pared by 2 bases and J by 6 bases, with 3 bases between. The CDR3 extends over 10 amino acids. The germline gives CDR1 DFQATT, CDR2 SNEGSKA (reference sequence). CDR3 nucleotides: TGCAGTGCTAGAAGGGATACGCAGTATTTT. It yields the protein CSARRDTQYF.

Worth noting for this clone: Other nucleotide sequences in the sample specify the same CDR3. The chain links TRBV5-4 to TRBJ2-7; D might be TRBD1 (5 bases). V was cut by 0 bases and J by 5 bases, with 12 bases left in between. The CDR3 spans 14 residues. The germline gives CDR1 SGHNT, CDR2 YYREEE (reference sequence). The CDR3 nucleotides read TGTGCCAGCAGCTTGGCCGGTCAGGGAAACGAGCAGTACTTC. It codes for CASSLAGQGNEQYF.

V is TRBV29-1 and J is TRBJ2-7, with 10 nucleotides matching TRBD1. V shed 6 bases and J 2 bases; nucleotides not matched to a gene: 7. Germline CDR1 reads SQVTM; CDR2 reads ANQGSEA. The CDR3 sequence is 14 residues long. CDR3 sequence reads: CSVPGGTGAYEQYF. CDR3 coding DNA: TGCAGCGTCCCCGGGGGGACAGGGGCCTACGAGCAGTACTTC.

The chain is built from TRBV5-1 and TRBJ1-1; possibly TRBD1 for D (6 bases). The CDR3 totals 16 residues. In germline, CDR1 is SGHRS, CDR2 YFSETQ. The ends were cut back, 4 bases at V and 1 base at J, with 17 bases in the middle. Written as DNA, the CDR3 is TGCGCCAGCAGCGCCGAACAGGGCCTTGGGAACACTGAAGCTTTCTTT. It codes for CASSAEQGLGNTEAFF.

The CDR3 coding sequence is TGTGCCAGCAGCTTACTTGGGCCAAATAACGGGGAGCTGTTTTTT. This gives the protein CASSLLGPNNGELFF. The chain recombines TRBV7-3 with TRBJ2-2; no reliable D call. V lost 2 bases and J 7 bases, leaving 14 bases between the germline ends. CDR1 and CDR2 from the germline V gene are SGHTA and FQGTGA. This CDR3 contains 15 residues. The variable domain in full, with the rest retrieved from reference TRBV7-3 and TRBJ2-2, is GAGVSQTPSNKVTEKGKYVELRCDPISGHTALYWYRQSLGQGPEFLIYFQGTGAADDSGLPNDRFFAVRPEGSVSTLKIQRTERGDSAVYLCASSLLGPNNGELFFGEGSRLTVL.

CDR3 nucleotides: TGTGCCAGCAGTTACTCCCGGACCGTGAACACTGAAGCTTTCTTT. Its translation: CASSYSRTVNTEAFF. This chain links TRBV6-5 with TRBJ1-1; D is undetermined. The germline gives CDR1 MNHEY, CDR2 SVGAGI. V was trimmed by 0 bases and J by 0 bases, leaving 8 bases between them. This CDR3 spans 15 amino acids.

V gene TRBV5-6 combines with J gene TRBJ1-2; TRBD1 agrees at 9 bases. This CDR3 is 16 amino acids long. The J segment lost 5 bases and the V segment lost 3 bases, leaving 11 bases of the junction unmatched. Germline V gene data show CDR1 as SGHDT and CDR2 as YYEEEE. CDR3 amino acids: CASSSGTGSGLYGYTF. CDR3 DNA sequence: TGTGCCAGCAGCTCCGGGACAGGGTCTGGTCTGTATGGCTACACCTTC.

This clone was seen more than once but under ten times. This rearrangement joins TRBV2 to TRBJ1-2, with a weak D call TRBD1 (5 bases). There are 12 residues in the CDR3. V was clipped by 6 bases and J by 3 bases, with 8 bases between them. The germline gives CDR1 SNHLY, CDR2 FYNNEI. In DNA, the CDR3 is TGTGCCAGCAGCCGCAGGGACTATGGCTACACCTTC. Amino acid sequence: CASSRRDYGYTF.

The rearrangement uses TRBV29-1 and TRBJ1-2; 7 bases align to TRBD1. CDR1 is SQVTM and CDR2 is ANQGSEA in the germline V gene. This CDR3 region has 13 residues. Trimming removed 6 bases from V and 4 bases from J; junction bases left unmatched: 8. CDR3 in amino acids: CSVLTGTFYGYTF. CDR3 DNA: TGCAGCGTCCTGACAGGGACTTTCTATGGCTACACCTTC.

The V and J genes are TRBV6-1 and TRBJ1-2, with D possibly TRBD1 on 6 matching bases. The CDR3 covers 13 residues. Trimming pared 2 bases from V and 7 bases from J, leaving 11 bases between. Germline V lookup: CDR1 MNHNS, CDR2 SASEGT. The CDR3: CASSEWGGAGYTF. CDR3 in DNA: TGTGCCAGCAGTGAATGGGGGGGCGCTGGCTACACCTTC.

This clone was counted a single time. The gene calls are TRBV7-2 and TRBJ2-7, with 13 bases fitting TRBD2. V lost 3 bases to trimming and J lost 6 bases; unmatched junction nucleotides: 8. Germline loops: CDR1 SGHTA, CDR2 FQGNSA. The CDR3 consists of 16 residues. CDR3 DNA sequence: TGTGCCAGCAGCTTGCCCCAACTAGCGGGAGGGGTCGAGCAGTACTTC. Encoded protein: CASSLPQLAGGVEQYF.

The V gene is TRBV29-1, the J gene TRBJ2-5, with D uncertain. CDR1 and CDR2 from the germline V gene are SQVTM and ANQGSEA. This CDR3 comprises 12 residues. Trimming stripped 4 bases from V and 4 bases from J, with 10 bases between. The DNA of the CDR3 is TGCAGCGTTGCCCCCCGCGTAGAGACCCAGTACTTC. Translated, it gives CSVAPRVETQYF.

CDR3 protein: CASSLLRANYGYTF. The CDR3 DNA reads as TGTGCCAGCAGTCTCCTTAGGGCCAACTATGGCTACACCTTC. This chain joins TRBV28 and TRBJ1-2; D remains unclear. The CDR3 extends over 14 amino acids. Germline CDR1 reads MDHEN; CDR2 reads SYDVKM. Trimming removed 5 bases at V and 2 bases at J, with 12 bases between.

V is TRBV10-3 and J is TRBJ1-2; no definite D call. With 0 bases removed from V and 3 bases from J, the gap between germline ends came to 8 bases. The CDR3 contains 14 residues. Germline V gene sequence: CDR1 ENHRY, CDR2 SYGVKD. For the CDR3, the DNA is TGTGCCATCAGTGAGTCGCCGGGATACTATGGCTACACCTTC. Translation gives CAISESPGYYGYTF.

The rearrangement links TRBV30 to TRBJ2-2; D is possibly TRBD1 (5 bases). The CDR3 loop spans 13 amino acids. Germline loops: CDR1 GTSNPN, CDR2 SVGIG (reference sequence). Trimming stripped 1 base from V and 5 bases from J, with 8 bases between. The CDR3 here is CAWSGQSTGELFF. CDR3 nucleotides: TGTGCCTGGAGTGGACAGTCTACCGGGGAGCTGTTTTTT.

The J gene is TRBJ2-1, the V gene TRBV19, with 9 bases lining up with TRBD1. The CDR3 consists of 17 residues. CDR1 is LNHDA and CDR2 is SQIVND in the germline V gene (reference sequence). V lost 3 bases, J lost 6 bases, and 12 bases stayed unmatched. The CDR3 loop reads CASSMGTGIGAPNEQFF. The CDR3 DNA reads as TGTGCCAGTAGTATGGGGACAGGGATTGGTGCCCCCAATGAGCAGTTCTTC. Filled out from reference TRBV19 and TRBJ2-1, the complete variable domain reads DGGITQSPKYLFRKEGQNVTLSCEQNLNHDAMYWYRQDPGQGLRLIYYSQIVNDFQKGDIAEGYSVSREKKESFPLTVTSAQKNPTAFYLCASSMGTGIGAPNEQFFGPGTRLTVL.

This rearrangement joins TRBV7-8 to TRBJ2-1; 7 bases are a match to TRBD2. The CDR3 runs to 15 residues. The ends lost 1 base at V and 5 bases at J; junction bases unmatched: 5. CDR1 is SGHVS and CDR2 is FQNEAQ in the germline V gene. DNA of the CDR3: TGTGCCAGCAGCTTAGACGGGAGGCCAAACAATGAGCAGTTCTTC. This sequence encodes CASSLDGRPNNEQFF.

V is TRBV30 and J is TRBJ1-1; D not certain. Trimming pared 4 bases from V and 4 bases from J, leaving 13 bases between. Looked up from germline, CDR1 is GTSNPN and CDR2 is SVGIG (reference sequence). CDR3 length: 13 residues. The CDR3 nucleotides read TGTGCCTGGAACACTGGGGTTTCCACTGAAGCTTTCTTT. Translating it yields CAWNTGVSTEAFF.

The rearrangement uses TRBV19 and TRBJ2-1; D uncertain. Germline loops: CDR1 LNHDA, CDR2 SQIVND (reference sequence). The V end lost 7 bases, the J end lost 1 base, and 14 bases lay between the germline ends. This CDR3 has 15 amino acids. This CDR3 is CASTSVGSSYNEQFF. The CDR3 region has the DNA TGTGCCAGTACCTCAGTGGGAAGTTCCTACAATGAGCAGTTCTTC.

The CDR3: CSVQTVYEQYF. In DNA form, the CDR3 reads TGCAGCGTACAGACAGTCTACGAGCAGTACTTC. V is TRBV29-1 and J is TRBJ2-7, with D perhaps matching TRBD1 (5 bases). V dropped 6 bases and J dropped 3 bases, with 9 bases sitting between them. Germline CDR1 reads SQVTM; CDR2 reads ANQGSEA. The CDR3 extends over 11 amino acids.

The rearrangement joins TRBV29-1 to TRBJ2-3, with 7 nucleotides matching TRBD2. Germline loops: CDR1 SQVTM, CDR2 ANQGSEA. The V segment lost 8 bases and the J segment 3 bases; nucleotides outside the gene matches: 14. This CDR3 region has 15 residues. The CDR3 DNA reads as TGCAGCTCTCGCTGGCTCCGGGAGGAAACAGATACGCAGTATTTT. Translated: CSSRWLREETDTQYF.